Listed here are 7 T cell receptor beta chains from one sample, sequenced in a study of read filtering for tumor transcriptome and immune sequencing (dated by TCRdb to 2018 to 2021). Instrument on record: Illumina HiSeq 4000. Starting from approximately 400 ng RNA, TCR libraries were constructed with the Immunoverse kit using molecular barcoded adaptors that cover the alpha/delta and beta/gamma chains. TCRdb reran the public reads through fastp at Q25 and MiXCR, keeping productive beta chains. CDR3 protein sequences are deduplicated, and each keeps its most common genes and DNA. This sample comprises under 50,000 distinct CDR3 sequences, roughly an eighth of them detected only once. About 25% of the sample is in the top ten clones. The specimen was a population of CD138-negative cells sorted from bone marrow. According to the study, the label for this sample's cell subset or site signals: bone marrow mononuclear cells depleted of CD138+ plasma/myeloma cells by negative magnetic selection. These receptors were obtained from a donor aged 40 or over with multiple myeloma.

This clonotype was observed many times. V usage is TRBV30 and J usage is TRBJ2-7, with a possible D match to TRBD1 (5 bases). The CDR3 has 14 residues. CDR1 is GTSNPN, CDR2 SVGIG, per germline (reference sequence). CDR3 DNA: TGTGCTTCTAACCCAGGGATTAGGGTTGACGAGCAGTACTTC. This translates into CASNPGIRVDEQYF.

This clonotype was counted at least ten times. The gene calls are TRBV6-5 and TRBJ1-1; D is ambiguous. The V gene lost 2 bases and the J gene lost 3 bases, with 16 bases spanning the gap. This CDR3 comprises 16 residues. Germline V gene lookup returns CDR1 MNHEY and CDR2 SVGAGI. In DNA form, the CDR3 reads TGTGCCAGCAGTTACGAGTACGACAAGGAGGACACTGAAGCTTTCTTT. Its translation: CASSYEYDKEDTEAFF.

The V gene is TRBV28, the J gene TRBJ1-4, with D perhaps TRBD1 (5 bases). Between the trimmed V and J ends, which lost 8 bases and 3 bases, there was a span of 16 bases. Germline V CDR1 and CDR2: MDHEN, SYDVKM. There are 15 residues in the CDR3. Here the CDR3 reads CASAVPGGSNEKLFF. CDR3 coding DNA: TGTGCCAGCGCCGTGCCCGGGGGGTCTAATGAAAAACTGTTTTTT.

This clonotype was observed at least ten times. This chain joins TRBV5-1 and TRBJ2-1; TRBD2 matches at 9 bases. CDR1 is SGHRS, CDR2 YFSETQ, per germline. CDR3 size: 16 residues. The V segment lost 0 bases and the J segment 10 bases; nucleotides outside the gene matches: 11. CDR3 DNA: TGCGCCAGCAGCTTGGCCGAGACTAGCGGCTCAGGAGAGCAGTTCTTC. Encoded protein: CASSLAETSGSGEQFF.

This clonotype was counted at least ten times. The chain is built from TRBV2 and TRBJ2-3; TRBD1 agrees at 10 bases. The germline CDR1 and CDR2 sequences are SNHLY and FYNNEI. Germline trimming cut 6 bases from V and 5 bases from J; bases unmatched to any gene: 8. The CDR3 contains 15 residues. The chain's CDR3 is CASSQPGQGIDTQYF. CDR3 in DNA: TGTGCCAGCAGCCAACCGGGACAGGGGATAGATACGCAGTATTTT.

This clonotype showed up many times. The chain couples TRBV11-1 to TRBJ2-5, with TRBD1 identical over 11 bases. CDR1 is SGHAT, CDR2 FQDESV, per germline (reference sequence). J lost 3 bases, V lost 5 bases, and 11 bases had no gene match. The CDR3 extends over 17 amino acids. CDR3 nucleotide sequence: TGTGCCAGCAGCGCCCGACGGACAGGGGGCCTGGAAGAGACCCAGTACTTC. Translated, it gives CASSARRTGGLEETQYF.

This clonotype was observed at least ten times. The chain carries TRBV5-1 and TRBJ2-5; maybe TRBD1 (5 bases). Germline V CDR1 and CDR2: SGHRS, YFSETQ. The CDR3 is made up of 13 amino acids. V was pared by 1 base and J by 3 bases, with 7 bases between. CDR3 in DNA: TGCGCCAGCAGCTTGCAGGGTGAAGAGACCCAGTACTTC. Protein sequence: CASSLQGEETQYF.